The rows below give T cell receptor beta chains drawn from one sample of a study of regulatory T cells in long-lasting Graves disease. TCRdb re-analysed the multiplex PCR reads in MiXCR, keeping a single row per CDR3 protein. The sample yields 350,000 to 400,000 distinct CDR3 sequences, around 16% seen once. These data also formed part of another study, on T cells in Graves' hyperthyroidism and ophthalmopathy.

This sample comprised peripheral blood mononuclear cells (PBMCs), obtained at new diagnosis, from a patient treated with antithyroid drugs. These receptors were taken from a woman between 18 and 30 years old with Graves disease. Each CDR3 is given with its conserved first and last residue. Fields, in order: CDR3 DNA, CDR3 protein, J gene, D gene, V gene, clone size. D genes are given only for firm matches. Only part of the rows carry a size: once, few, many, or a class if the clone is expanded.

cdr3_nt: TGCAGTGCTGGGACCGACTCAGTTGAGCAGTTCTTC
cdr3_aa: CSAGTDSVEQFF
j_call: TRBJ2-1
d_call: .
v_call: TRBV20-1
clone_size: many

cdr3_nt: TGCAGCGTTCGGACTAGCGGAAACTCCTACGAGCAGTACTTC
cdr3_aa: CSVRTSGNSYEQYF
j_call: TRBJ2-7
d_call: TRBD2
v_call: TRBV29-1
clone_size: .

cdr3_nt: TGTGCCAGCAGCTTATTGGGAGGGAACACCGGGGAGCTGTTTTTT
cdr3_aa: CASSLLGGNTGELFF
j_call: TRBJ2-2
d_call: .
v_call: TRBV5-6
clone_size: few

cdr3_nt: TGTGGTACTAGCGGGAGAAGCAATGAGCAGTTCTTC
cdr3_aa: CGTSGRSNEQFF
j_call: TRBJ2-1
d_call: TRBD2
v_call: TRBV19
clone_size: .

cdr3_nt: TGCAGTGCTAGACGGGCGGGGGGATCAGAGACCCAGTACTTC
cdr3_aa: CSARRAGGSETQYF
j_call: TRBJ2-5
d_call: TRBD2
v_call: TRBV20-1
clone_size: many

cdr3_nt: TGTGCCAGCAGTTATGGGAAAGCCTACGAGCAGTACTTC
cdr3_aa: CASSYGKAYEQYF
j_call: TRBJ2-7
d_call: .
v_call: TRBV6-5
clone_size: many

cdr3_nt: TGTGCCAGCAGCCCGCCTTCTTTCCGGGGACTCCACCTCGATACGAACACCGGGGAGCTGTTTTTT
cdr3_aa: CASSPPSFRGLHLDTNTGELFF
j_call: TRBJ2-2
d_call: .
v_call: TRBV13
clone_size: .

cdr3_nt: TGTGCCAGTAGTCCAAGCAGGGTTGGCAATGAGCAGTTCTTC
cdr3_aa: CASSPSRVGNEQFF
j_call: TRBJ2-1
d_call: .
v_call: TRBV19
clone_size: .

cdr3_nt: TGTGCCAGCGGGGGACTAGCGGGAGTCTCGGGCAAAAACATTCAGTACTTC
cdr3_aa: CASGGLAGVSGKNIQYF
j_call: TRBJ2-4
d_call: TRBD2
v_call: TRBV6-2/TRBV6-3
clone_size: .

cdr3_nt: TGCAGCGTGGAAGGACAGGGGGGCTACACCTTC
cdr3_aa: CSVEGQGGYTF
j_call: TRBJ1-2
d_call: TRBD1
v_call: TRBV29-1
clone_size: once